This T cell receptor (beta chain) derives from a study of OX40 agonist ivuxolimab in advanced cancers. Study at large: Every 2 weeks, patients received ivuxolimab intravenously, dosed at 0.01 to 10 mg/kg. Eligibility rules accepted prior anti-PD-1, anti-PD-L1 or anti-CTLA-4 therapy, and 40% had some.

Sequenced by immunoSEQ multiplex PCR; TCRdb stores in-frame clones only, minus some. The repertoire includes 90,000 to 100,000 clones, around 89% of them detected once, and around 0.15% sits in the top ten. General study results and limits: Both CD4+ and CD8+ T cell populations in blood had undergone clonal expansion by week 6 at 0.1 to 3.0 mg/kg. CD8+ T cells were the subset that, on average, had more expanded clones than CD4+.

With 7 bases clipped from V and 9 bases from J, the junction kept 8 bases outside the gene matches. This CDR3 is 13 amino acids long. CDR1 is SNHLY and CDR2 is FYNNEI in the germline V gene. This clone has only a few counts. Its specificity is unknown. The rearrangement links TRBV2 to TRBJ2-1; 8 bases are shared with TRBD2. The source of this sequence is an adult with an advanced solid tumor such as melanoma, head and neck, liver or kidney cancer. Sequenced here: CD4+ or CD8+ T cells sorted from blood, sampled in a trial of the OX40 agonist ivuxolimab. CDR3 bases: TGTGCCAGCAACCCTAGCGGGTATGGTGAGCAGTTCTTC. Encoded protein: CASNPSGYGEQFF.